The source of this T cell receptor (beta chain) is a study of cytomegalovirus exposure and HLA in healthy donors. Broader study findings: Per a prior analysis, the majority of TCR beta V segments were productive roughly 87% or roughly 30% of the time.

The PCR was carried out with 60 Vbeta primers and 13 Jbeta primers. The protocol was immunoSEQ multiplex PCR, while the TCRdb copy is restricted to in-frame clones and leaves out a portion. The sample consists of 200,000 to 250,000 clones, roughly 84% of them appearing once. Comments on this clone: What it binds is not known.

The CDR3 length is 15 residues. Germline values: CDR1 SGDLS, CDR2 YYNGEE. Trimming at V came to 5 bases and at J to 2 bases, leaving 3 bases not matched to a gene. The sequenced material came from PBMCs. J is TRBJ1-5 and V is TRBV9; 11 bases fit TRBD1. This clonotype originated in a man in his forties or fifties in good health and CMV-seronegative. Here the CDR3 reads CASSPGQGGNQPQHF. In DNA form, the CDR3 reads TGTGCCAGCAGTCCGGGACAGGGGGGCAATCAGCCCCAGCATTTT.